These 17 T cell receptor beta chains share one sample of origin, sequenced in a study of control samples from healthy donors and cancer patients. Clones were sequenced by immunoSEQ multiplex PCR, and TCRdb holds only the in-frame ones, with some missing. The sample holds around 100,000 clones, 90% seen once. The material sequenced was blood. These receptors came from a woman between 18 and 30 years old in good health.

J is TRBJ2-7 and V is TRBV5-6; no definite D call. The germline gives CDR1 SGHDT, CDR2 YYEEEE. V lost 1 base and J lost 2, with 10 bases in between. The length of the CDR3 is 14 residues. The CDR3 is CASSLFEKAYEQYF. The CDR3 coding sequence is TGTGCCAGCAGCTTGTTTGAAAAGGCCTACGAGCAGTACTTC.

The sample holds one count of this clone. The rearrangement uses TRBV10-3 and TRBJ1-2, with D maybe TRBD1 (5 bases). Trimming removed 2 bases at V and 4 bases at J, with 11 bases between. Germline V gene lookup returns CDR1 ENHRY and CDR2 SYGVKD. There are 14 residues in the CDR3. The DNA for the CDR3 is TGTGCCATCAGTGAGAGTGGCAGGGCCTATGGCTACACCTTC. Translated: CAISESGRAYGYTF.

The chain joins TRBV7-2 to TRBJ2-5; D is tentatively TRBD1 or TRBD2 (6 bases each). In germline, CDR1 is SGHTA, CDR2 FQGNSA. Deletions cut 5 bases from V and 1 base from J, with 11 bases between. The CDR3 totals 14 residues. CDR3 region: CASSGGTFQETQYF. Here the CDR3 DNA reads TGTGCCAGCAGCGGCGGGACATTCCAAGAGACCCAGTACTTC.

CDR3 protein: CASSSLNRIISSYEQYF. CDR3 DNA: TGTGCCAGCAGTTCCCTCAACAGAATTATTAGCTCCTACGAGCAGTACTTC. The rearrangement links TRBV6-2 or TRBV6-3 to TRBJ2-7; D not certain. With 4 bases removed from V and 0 bases from J, the gap between germline ends came to 19 bases. Germline CDR1 MNHEY, CDR2 SVGEGT. CDR3 length equals 17 residues.

The chain is built from TRBV5-4 and TRBJ1-1; weak D call: TRBD1 (5 bases). V lost 3 bases and J 1 base, leaving 13 bases between the germline ends. This CDR3 is built from 15 residues. The germline V gene has CDR1 SGHNT and CDR2 YYREEE (reference sequence). In nucleotides, the CDR3 is TGTGCCAGCAGCTCGATCGGGACGGGGAACACTGAAGCTTTCTTT. Its translation is CASSSIGTGNTEAFF.

Points on this clone: One end of the junction fails to match germline, which may point to a read error. The V gene is TRBV18, the J gene TRBJ1-1; D perhaps matches TRBD1 (5 bases). There are 12 residues in the CDR3. From germline, CDR1 is KGHSH and CDR2 LQKENI. The CDR3 reads CASSPVAQAIDF. CDR3 nucleotide sequence: TGTGCCAGCTCACCCGTGGCACAGGCGATAGACTTT.

The rearrangement joins TRBV24-1 to TRBJ1-2; 7 bases match TRBD1. Germline V gives CDR1 KGHDR, CDR2 SFDVKD. V gave up 6 bases and J gave up 4 bases; unmatched junction bases: 10. This CDR3 has 15 residues. The CDR3 loop reads CATSPTGTRSYGYTF. DNA for the CDR3: TGTGCCACCAGTCCGACAGGGACCAGATCCTATGGCTACACCTTC.

V is TRBV10-3 and J is TRBJ2-3, with D hard to call. CDR3 length equals 11 residues. CDR1 ENHRY and CDR2 SYGVKD come from the germline V gene. Trimming shortened V by 6 bases and J by 2 bases, and 3 bases separated the two germline ends. CDR3 nucleotide sequence: TGTGCCATCAGCATCACAGATACGCAGTATTTT. Translation gives CAISITDTQYF.

This clone was seen more than once but under ten times. V is TRBV19 and J is TRBJ1-3; 11 bases match TRBD1. The J segment lost 2 bases and the V segment lost 8 bases, leaving 5 bases of the junction unmatched. This CDR3 has 15 amino acids. Looked up from germline, CDR1 is LNHDA and CDR2 is SQIVND (reference sequence). The CDR3 reads CASSTGQGAGNTIYF. CDR3 nucleotide sequence: TGTGCCAGTTCAACGGGACAGGGGGCTGGAAACACCATATATTTT.

The J gene is TRBJ2-3, the V gene TRBV4-1, with TRBD2 matching over 11 bases. The CDR3 is 15 amino acids. In germline, CDR1 is MGHRA, CDR2 YSYEKL. V shed 1 base, J shed 11 bases, and the junction held 8 bases outside the gene matches. CDR3 residues: CASSQVSLAGGRQYF. In DNA form, the CDR3 reads TGCGCCAGCAGCCAAGTTTCCCTAGCGGGGGGACGGCAGTATTTT.

The chain has TRBV6-6 and TRBJ1-3; D remains unclear. In germline, CDR1 is MNHNY, CDR2 SVGAGI (reference sequence). V lost 0 bases, J lost 0 bases, and 6 bases lay in between. This CDR3 contains 15 residues. CDR3 amino acids: CASSYSADSGNTIYF. DNA of the CDR3: TGTGCCAGCAGTTACTCGGCAGACTCTGGAAACACCATATATTTT.

This clone appeared a single time. V is TRBV7-8 and J is TRBJ1-1, with TRBD1 as a possible D gene (5 bases). This CDR3 comprises 16 residues. Trimming shortened V by 4 bases and J by 4 bases, and 19 bases separated the two germline ends. Germline CDR1 and CDR2: SGHVS and FQNEAQ. CDR3 sequence (DNA): TGTGCCAGCAGCTCTCGGGACCCTGGAGGTGGCACTGAAGCTTTCTTT. Translated, it gives CASSSRDPGGGTEAFF.

V gene TRBV27 combines with J gene TRBJ1-2; the D is unclear. V lost 6 bases to trimming and J lost 1 base, with 12 bases between them. The CDR3 covers 14 residues. Germline V gene lookup returns CDR1 MNHEY and CDR2 SMNVEV (reference sequence). The CDR3 here is CASSSTGINYGYTF. The CDR3 coding sequence is TGTGCCAGCAGCTCGACGGGGATTAACTATGGCTACACCTTC.

V is TRBV5-4 and J is TRBJ1-1; TRBD1 might be the D (5 bases). The V gene lost 3 bases and the J gene lost 1 base, with 13 bases spanning the gap. Germline V gives CDR1 SGHNT, CDR2 YYREEE (reference sequence). This CDR3 is built from 15 residues. The chain's CDR3 is CASSSEGTQNTEAFF. The CDR3 DNA is TGTGCCAGCAGCTCGGAGGGGACCCAGAACACTGAAGCTTTCTTT.

The chain is built from TRBV6-1 and TRBJ1-2; 7 bases align to TRBD1. From germline, CDR1 is MNHNS and CDR2 SASEGT. After removal of 0 bases from V and 7 bases from J, the junction contained 2 bases not matched to a gene. This CDR3 has 13 amino acids. The CDR3: CASSEAAGGGYTF. CDR3 nucleotides: TGTGCCAGCAGTGAAGCGGCAGGGGGTGGCTACACCTTC.

The chain has TRBV6-5 and TRBJ2-3; D gene uncertain. Germline lookup yields CDR1 MNHEY and CDR2 SVGAGI. There are 13 residues in the CDR3. Trimming removed 6 bases from V and 0 bases from J, with 7 bases in between. The CDR3, as DNA: TGTGCCAGCAGGAAAGAGAGCACAGATACGCAGTATTTT. This sequence encodes CASRKESTDTQYF.

The chain couples TRBV5-1 to TRBJ2-2; perhaps TRBD1 as D (6 bases). The CDR3 has 14 residues. Germline lookup yields CDR1 SGHRS and CDR2 YFSETQ. Trimming removed 4 bases from V and 2 bases from J, with 9 bases in between. The CDR3, as DNA: TGCGCCAGCAGCGGGACACCTAACACCGGGGAGCTGTTTTTT. It yields the protein CASSGTPNTGELFF.